This TCR beta chain was identified during a study of T cells in Graves' hyperthyroidism and ophthalmopathy. Overall study: Peripheral blood was obtained at initial diagnosis, preceding any treatment. General study results and limits: Ophthalmopathy and stable hyperthyroidism were told apart by a 13 V-J model.

Those with hyperthyroidism were 18 to 65 years old, newly diagnosed, and ill for under 2 months. The germline V gene has CDR1 MDHEN and CDR2 SYDVKM. V was pared by 1 base and J by 8 bases, with 7 bases of the junction left unmatched. The CDR3 has 17 amino acids. RNA transcripts yielded amplified TCR beta CDR3 regions. TCR CDR3 regions were first amplified by RT-PCR with HTBI primers. One entry per CDR3 protein results from TCRdb running MiXCR on the multiplex PCR reads. Of roughly 300,000 distinct CDR3 sequences listed, 20% to 25% are singletons. Details on this clonotype: Antigen unknown.

The specimen was blood. The chain recombines TRBV28 with TRBJ2-1; 14 positions match TRBD2. This TCR derives from a woman between 50 and 59 years old with Graves' hyperthyroidism. The CDR3 nucleotides read TGTGCCAGCAGTTTATACCCGGGACTAGCGGGAGACGATGAGCAGTTCTTC. Encoded protein: CASSLYPGLAGDDEQFF.